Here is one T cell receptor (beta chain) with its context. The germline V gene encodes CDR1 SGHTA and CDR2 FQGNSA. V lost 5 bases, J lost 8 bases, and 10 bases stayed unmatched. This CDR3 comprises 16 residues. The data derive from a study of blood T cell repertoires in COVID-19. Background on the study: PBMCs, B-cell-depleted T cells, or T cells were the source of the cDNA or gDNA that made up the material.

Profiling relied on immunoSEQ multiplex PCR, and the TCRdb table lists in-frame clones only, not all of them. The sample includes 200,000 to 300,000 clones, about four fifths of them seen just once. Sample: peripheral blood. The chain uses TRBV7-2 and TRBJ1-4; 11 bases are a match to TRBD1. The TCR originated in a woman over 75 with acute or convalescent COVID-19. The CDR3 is CASSLSPGTGGEKLFF. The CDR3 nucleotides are TGTGCCAGCAGCCTCTCTCCCGGGACAGGGGGAGAAAAACTGTTTTTT.